These 29 T cell receptor beta chains were sequenced from one sample in a study of T cell clusters in autoimmune cytopenias. TRB was amplified from roughly 0.25 ug of peripheral blood genomic DNA per sample. Multiplex touch-down PCR amplified TRB using TRB-A and TRB-B pools in one tube. From its re-call of the multiplex PCR reads, TCRdb lists each CDR3 protein once, without DNA. In total, the table holds thousands of distinct CDR3 sequences. The source material was peripheral blood. All receptors derive from a human donor with an autoimmune cytopenia or autoimmune hepatitis (not recorded which).

This clonotype is identified as medium-sized from frequency. V is TRBV19 and J is TRBJ2-5; TCRdb's D gene call, TRBD2, goes unchecked for lack of DNA. Germline-derived CDR1 and CDR2 are LNHDA and SQIVND (reference sequence). There are 17 residues in the CDR3. The CDR3 spells CASSIVHSGNLGETQYF. Looking up the rest from reference TRBV19 and TRBJ2-5 gives the full variable domain: DGGITQSPKYLFRKEGQNVTLSCEQNLNHDAMYWYRQDPGQGLRLIYYSQIVNDFQKGDIAEGYSVSREKKESFPLTVTSAQKNPTAFYLCASSIVHSGNLGETQYFGPGTRLLVL.

This clonotype is labeled medium-sized (0.01 to 0.1%) based on frequency. The chain carries TRBV6-5 and TRBJ2-2; lacking DNA, the TRBD1 call made by TCRdb goes unchecked. Looked up from germline, CDR1 is MNHEY and CDR2 is SVGAGI. This CDR3 spans 13 amino acids. CDR3 amino acids: CASSYGGSGELFF.

The chain couples TRBV7-6 to TRBJ2-2. The CDR3 totals 13 residues. Germline V gives CDR1 SGHVS, CDR2 FNYEAQ. CDR3 sequence reads: CASSLASLAELFF.

This clonotype is labeled medium-sized based on frequency. The V gene is TRBV29-1, the J gene TRBJ1-2. This CDR3 is 11 amino acids long. Germline V lookup: CDR1 SQVTM, CDR2 ANQGSEA. Here the CDR3 reads CSVDGYYGYTF.

The chain employs TRBV5-6 and TRBJ2-5; the D call of TRBD2 rests on TCRdb alone, since no DNA is present to check it. This CDR3 is built from 17 residues. Germline V CDR1 and CDR2: SGHDT, YYEEEE. The CDR3 sequence: CASSLGGLAGSLETQYF.

The chain links TRBV6-6 to TRBJ1-1. This CDR3 has 12 amino acids. Germline CDR1 reads MNHNY; CDR2 reads SVGAGI (reference sequence). The CDR3 protein is CASTIQNTEAFF.

This sequence joins TRBV5-5 and TRBJ2-1. The germline gives CDR1 SGHKS, CDR2 YYEKEE (reference sequence). This CDR3 has 12 residues. CDR3 amino acids: CASSLTENEQFF.

Its frequency marks this clonotype as medium-sized. CDR3 region: CSVVWQGWEQYF. The chain is built from TRBV29-1 and TRBJ2-7; checking the TCRdb D call of TRBD1 is not possible without DNA. Germline values: CDR1 SQVTM, CDR2 ANQGSEA. The length of the CDR3 is 12 residues.

The chain's CDR3 is CAISPGDTIYF. J is TRBJ1-3 and V is TRBV10-3; TCRdb proposes TRBD1, but this gene call is untestable without DNA. The germline CDR1 and CDR2 sequences are ENHRY and SYGVKD. The length of the CDR3 is 11 residues.

This clonotype registers hyperexpanded by frequency. The CDR3 sequence is CASLRSGEQFF. The V and J genes are TRBV18 and TRBJ2-1; TCRdb picks TRBD1, but there is no DNA to check that call. Germline V CDR1 and CDR2: KGHSH, LQKENI. CDR3 length: 11 amino acids.

The chain is built from TRBV6-5 and TRBJ1-3. From germline, CDR1 is MNHEY and CDR2 SVGAGI. This CDR3 has 14 amino acids. This CDR3 reads CASRRKDGGNTIYF.

The chain couples TRBV30 to TRBJ2-7. In germline, CDR1 is GTSNPN, CDR2 SVGIG (reference sequence). CDR3 length: 12 amino acids. CDR3 loop: CAWSVQGYEQYF.

This clonotype ranks as medium-sized in terms of frequency. V and J are TRBV12-3 or TRBV12-4 and TRBJ2-1. The CDR3 consists of 11 residues. CDR3 amino acids: CASSLDERQFF.

By frequency, this clonotype registers medium-sized. V and J are TRBV27 and TRBJ2-3; TCRdb names TRBD1, which stays unverified in the absence of DNA. Germline V gives CDR1 MNHEY, CDR2 SMNVEV (reference sequence). The CDR3 is made up of 15 amino acids. The CDR3 sequence: CASSRPPGSTDTQYF.

Its frequency marks this clonotype as medium-sized. This chain links TRBV6-5 with TRBJ2-1; TCRdb's assignment of TRBD1 cannot be checked, as there is no DNA. CDR3 length: 12 amino acids. Germline CDR1 MNHEY, CDR2 SVGAGI. The CDR3 loop is CASSYRQGRQFF.

By frequency, this clonotype is medium-sized (0.01 to 0.1%). The rearrangement links TRBV12-3 or TRBV12-4 to TRBJ2-1. This CDR3 has 14 residues. The CDR3 protein is CASSVTGATTEQFF.

This clonotype ranks as medium-sized in terms of frequency. CDR3: CASSLAVAGGYVDTGELFF. J is TRBJ2-2 and V is TRBV5-3; the D call from TCRdb, TRBD2, cannot be confirmed without DNA. TRBV5-3 carries the ORF label, with uncertain function. This CDR3 is 19 amino acids long.

The chain couples TRBV30 to TRBJ2-7; TCRdb gives TRBD1 as the D gene, but with no DNA this cannot be confirmed. Germline assignment: CDR1 GTSNPN and CDR2 SVGIG (reference sequence). This CDR3 spans 14 amino acids. CDR3 sequence: CAWTPGSPYYEQYF.

This clonotype is identified as medium-sized from frequency. The V call is TRBV19, the J call TRBJ2-1; the TCRdb D gene call, TRBD1, has no DNA to confirm it. CDR3 length: 16 residues. CDR1 LNHDA and CDR2 SQIVND come from the germline V gene (reference sequence). The CDR3 here is CASSLSTGTAYNEQFF.

The CDR3 loop reads CASLLGPVRGMHDEQFF. V usage is TRBV7-6 and J usage is TRBJ2-1; checking the TCRdb D call of TRBD1 is not possible without DNA. Germline V gives CDR1 SGHVS, CDR2 FNYEAQ. The CDR3 spans 17 residues.

V gene TRBV5-1 combines with J gene TRBJ2-4; no DNA is available, so the TRBD1 call from TCRdb remains unchecked. CDR1 and CDR2 from the germline V gene are SGHRS and YFSETQ. The CDR3 has 14 residues. This CDR3 reads CASSRDRAKNIQYF.

The chain is built from TRBV15 and TRBJ2-5; TCRdb's D call of TRBD2 is untestable without DNA. From germline, CDR1 is LNHNV and CDR2 YYDKDF (reference sequence). This CDR3 is built from 16 residues. CDR3 residues: CATSRDKIAGGLPQYF.

V gene TRBV19 combines with J gene TRBJ1-1; TCRdb's D gene call, TRBD1, goes unchecked for lack of DNA. The germline V gene encodes CDR1 LNHDA and CDR2 SQIVND (reference sequence). This CDR3 region has 12 residues. CDR3 protein: CASRQGETEAFF.

The chain links TRBV7-6 to TRBJ2-3; TCRdb picks TRBD1, but there is no DNA to check that call. The CDR3 covers 15 residues. Germline assignment: CDR1 SGHVS and CDR2 FNYEAQ. CDR3 in amino acids: CASSLGEGGVDTQYF.

V usage is TRBV20-1 and J usage is TRBJ1-6. Germline assignment: CDR1 DFQATT and CDR2 SNEGSKA (reference sequence). The CDR3 covers 13 residues. The CDR3: CSAREQVNSPLHF.

The J gene is TRBJ1-1, the V gene TRBV12-3 or TRBV12-4; TCRdb's D gene call, TRBD1, goes unchecked for lack of DNA. The CDR3 has 17 amino acids. The CDR3 loop reads CASRSSWTGNGIPEAFF.

This clonotype shows up as medium-sized (0.01 to 0.1%) by frequency. V is TRBV6-2 or TRBV6-3 and J is TRBJ2-2; TCRdb selects TRBD2, and the lack of DNA leaves this call unchecked. The germline V gene has CDR1 MNHEY and CDR2 SVGEGT. The CDR3 loop spans 16 amino acids. This chain's CDR3 is CATGTSGGAHTGELFF.

This clonotype is classed as medium-sized by frequency. The rearrangement uses TRBV6-5 and TRBJ2-3; without DNA, the TCRdb call of TRBD2 cannot be checked. Germline CDR1 MNHEY, CDR2 SVGAGI. This CDR3 has 14 residues. CDR3 protein: CASTRGRAVDTQYF.

Judged by frequency, this clonotype is medium-sized. This sequence joins TRBV27 and TRBJ2-7; TCRdb selects TRBD1, and the lack of DNA leaves this call unchecked. CDR3 size: 13 residues. The V gene's germline CDR1 is MNHEY and CDR2 SMNVEV (reference sequence). CDR3 in amino acids: CASRGGGGNEQYF.